This TCR beta chain was sequenced for a study of identifying expanded T cells in peripheral blood. Findings and limits, study-wide: Clone count variance between approximately 2-week samples rose with total template count. Over two and four weeks, about 17 and 20 clones changed, versus around 1.1 between replicates.

A note on this clone: The antigen is unknown.

During the collection period, no donor immune events like infections were recorded. Only in-frame clones appear in the TCRdb table, and some are missing; sequencing was by immunoSEQ multiplex PCR. The sample contains over 80,000 clones, 75% to 90% of which appear only once. V shed 8 bases and J 8 bases; nucleotides not matched to a gene: 17. This CDR3 has 15 amino acids. Germline loops: CDR1 WSHSY, CDR2 SAAADI. This clonotype originated in a person aged 18-70 years in good health. Sequencing was performed on blood. The chain couples TRBV10-2 to TRBJ1-2; 7 nucleotides match TRBD1. The CDR3 DNA follows: TGCGCCAGCTTAAGAAGGACAGGCGTCCCGAGGGGCTACACCTTC. Its translation: CASLRRTGVPRGYTF.